This is a list of T cell receptor beta chains from one sample in a study of Ad26.COV2.S vaccination and SARS-CoV-2 variants. Assay: immunoSEQ multiplex PCR; the TCRdb copy retains only in-frame clones and omits some. The table includes under 500,000 clones, about 92% detected once. The sequences come from peripheral blood, collected in a trial of Ad26.COV2.S vaccine versus placebo. The receptors here all came from a person between 18 and 59 years old who received the Ad26.COV2.S COVID-19 vaccine or a placebo. Both conserved end residues are part of each CDR3. A D gene is named only where the DNA matches it firmly. The listing skips clone size in some rows; elsewhere it reads once, few, many or a size class.

J gene: TRBJ1-4; clone size: NA; V gene: TRBV30; CDR3 length: 15; D gene: NA; CDR3 protein: CAWRVDAATNEKLFF; CDR3 DNA: TGTGCCTGGAGGGTAGACGCCGCAACTAATGAAAAACTGTTTTTT
J gene: TRBJ1-4; clone size: NA; V gene: TRBV7-8; CDR3 length: 15; D gene: TRBD1; CDR3 protein: CASSSSGTGVEKLFF; CDR3 DNA: TGTGCCAGCAGCTCATCCGGGACAGGGGTTGAAAAACTGTTTTTT
J gene: TRBJ1-1; clone size: NA; V gene: TRBV6-6; CDR3 length: 12; D gene: TRBD1; CDR3 protein: CASSGDRDKAFF; CDR3 DNA: TGTGCCAGCAGTGGGGACAGGGATAAAGCTTTCTTT
J gene: TRBJ1-4; clone size: NA; V gene: TRBV7-9; CDR3 length: 17; D gene: TRBD1; CDR3 protein: CASSPSGEGQHNEKLFF; CDR3 DNA: TGTGCCAGCAGCCCCTCAGGGGAGGGACAGCATAATGAAAAACTGTTTTTT
J gene: TRBJ2-1; clone size: NA; V gene: TRBV4-1; CDR3 length: 19; D gene: TRBD2; CDR3 protein: CASSQVLAGGLSSYNEQFF; CDR3 DNA: TGCGCCAGCAGCCAGGTACTAGCGGGGGGCCTCAGCTCCTACAATGAGCAGTTCTTC
J gene: TRBJ2-7; clone size: once; V gene: TRBV7-6; CDR3 length: 13; D gene: TRBD2; CDR3 protein: CASSLAGGYEQYF; CDR3 DNA: TGTGCCAGCAGCTTAGCGGGGGGGTACGAGCAGTACTTC
J gene: TRBJ2-7; clone size: NA; V gene: TRBV15; CDR3 length: 16; D gene: NA; CDR3 protein: CATSRDRAGQDYEQYF; CDR3 DNA: TGTGCCACCAGCAGAGATCGGGCGGGACAAGACTACGAGCAGTACTTC
J gene: TRBJ1-3; clone size: NA; V gene: TRBV19; CDR3 length: 14; D gene: TRBD1; CDR3 protein: CASLLTGDGNTIYF; CDR3 DNA: TGTGCCAGTTTGCTCACAGGGGACGGAAACACCATATATTTT
J gene: TRBJ2-3; clone size: NA; V gene: TRBV10-2; CDR3 length: 16; D gene: TRBD2; CDR3 protein: CASSRPIAGGTDTQYF; CDR3 DNA: TGCGCCAGCAGTAGGCCTATAGCGGGGGGCACAGATACGCAGTATTTT
J gene: TRBJ2-3; clone size: few; V gene: TRBV6-1; CDR3 length: 15; D gene: TRBD2; CDR3 protein: CASSEKAGGQDTQYF; CDR3 DNA: TGTGCCAGCAGTGAAAAAGCGGGGGGGCAAGATACGCAGTATTTT
J gene: TRBJ1-5; clone size: NA; V gene: TRBV7-2; CDR3 length: 16; D gene: NA; CDR3 protein: CASGFGGFASNQPQHF; CDR3 DNA: TGTGCCAGCGGGTTTGGGGGGTTCGCCTCAAATCAGCCCCAGCATTTT
J gene: TRBJ2-1; clone size: NA; V gene: TRBV7-8; CDR3 length: 15; D gene: TRBD2; CDR3 protein: CASSFQRGGVYEQFF; CDR3 DNA: TGTGCCAGCAGCTTTCAGCGGGGGGGAGTGTATGAGCAGTTCTTC
J gene: TRBJ1-1; clone size: NA; V gene: TRBV5-1; CDR3 length: 16; D gene: TRBD1; CDR3 protein: CASSIWTGISYTEAFF; CDR3 DNA: TGCGCCAGCAGCATATGGACAGGGATTTCGTACACTGAAGCTTTCTTT
J gene: TRBJ1-1; clone size: NA; V gene: TRBV6-5; CDR3 length: 13; D gene: NA; CDR3 protein: CASSQQGNTEAFF; CDR3 DNA: TGTGCCAGCAGCCAACAGGGGAACACTGAAGCTTTCTTT
J gene: TRBJ2-2; clone size: NA; V gene: TRBV15; CDR3 length: 12; D gene: NA; CDR3 protein: CATNSGSGELFF; CDR3 DNA: TGTGCCACCAACTCAGGCAGCGGGGAGCTGTTTTTT
J gene: TRBJ2-7; clone size: NA; V gene: TRBV5-1; CDR3 length: 15; D gene: TRBD1; CDR3 protein: CASSLSQGAGYEQYF; CDR3 DNA: TGCGCCAGCAGCTTATCACAGGGGGCGGGCTACGAGCAGTACTTC
J gene: TRBJ2-7; clone size: NA; V gene: TRBV5-1; CDR3 length: 15; D gene: NA; CDR3 protein: CASSRDSGPNYEQYF; CDR3 DNA: TGCGCCAGCAGCCGGGACTCCGGACCCAACTACGAGCAGTACTTC
J gene: TRBJ2-1; clone size: NA; V gene: TRBV7-9; CDR3 length: 14; D gene: NA; CDR3 protein: CASSSPVRADEQFF; CDR3 DNA: TGTGCCAGCAGCTCCCCAGTCAGGGCGGATGAGCAGTTCTTC
J gene: TRBJ1-1; clone size: NA; V gene: TRBV20-1; CDR3 length: 11; D gene: TRBD1; CDR3 protein: CSAPDRVGAFF; CDR3 DNA: TGCAGTGCTCCGGACAGGGTGGGAGCTTTCTTT
J gene: TRBJ2-2; clone size: NA; V gene: TRBV5-6; CDR3 length: 18; D gene: NA; CDR3 protein: CASSTRTATRANTGELFF; CDR3 DNA: TGTGCCAGCAGCACCCGGACGGCTACAAGGGCGAACACCGGGGAGCTGTTTTTT
J gene: TRBJ2-6; clone size: NA; V gene: TRBV20-1; CDR3 length: 18; D gene: NA; CDR3 protein: CSASEVRGFDSGANVLTF; CDR3 DNA: TGCAGTGCTAGTGAGGTTAGGGGCTTTGACTCTGGGGCCAACGTCCTGACTTTC
J gene: TRBJ2-7; clone size: NA; V gene: TRBV11-2; CDR3 length: 16; D gene: NA; CDR3 protein: CASSTILGLTPYEQYF; CDR3 DNA: TGTGCCAGCAGCACTATCCTCGGACTAACTCCCTACGAGCAGTACTTC
J gene: TRBJ2-7; clone size: NA; V gene: TRBV2; CDR3 length: 13; D gene: NA; CDR3 protein: CASSEGRAYEQYF; CDR3 DNA: TGTGCCAGCAGTGAAGGTAGGGCCTACGAGCAGTACTTC
J gene: TRBJ2-3; clone size: NA; V gene: TRBV5-1; CDR3 length: 15; D gene: NA; CDR3 protein: CASSRVRGNTDTQYF; CDR3 DNA: TGCGCCAGCAGCCGGGTGCGGGGAAACACAGATACGCAGTATTTT
J gene: TRBJ2-7; clone size: NA; V gene: TRBV19; CDR3 length: 11; D gene: TRBD1; CDR3 protein: CASGQGGEQYF; CDR3 DNA: TGTGCCAGTGGACAGGGAGGCGAGCAGTACTTC
J gene: TRBJ2-3; clone size: NA; V gene: TRBV7-9; CDR3 length: 15; D gene: TRBD2; CDR3 protein: CATPGRGRITDTQYF; CDR3 DNA: TGTGCCACGCCGGGGAGGGGCAGGATTACAGATACGCAGTATTTT
J gene: TRBJ1-4; clone size: NA; V gene: TRBV5-8; CDR3 length: 14; D gene: NA; CDR3 protein: CASSLAGRGEKLFF; CDR3 DNA: TGTGCCAGCAGCTTGGCAGGGCGTGGTGAAAAACTGTTTTTT
J gene: TRBJ2-7; clone size: NA; V gene: TRBV7-2; CDR3 length: 16; D gene: NA; CDR3 protein: CASSYRLGGAPYEQYF; CDR3 DNA: TGTGCCAGCAGTTATAGACTAGGGGGGGCGCCCTACGAGCAGTACTTC
J gene: TRBJ1-1; clone size: once; V gene: TRBV3-1/TRBV3-2; CDR3 length: 13; D gene: NA; CDR3 protein: CASSQLSAGEAFF; CDR3 DNA: TGTGCCAGCAGCCAACTAAGCGCCGGGGAAGCTTTCTTT
J gene: TRBJ2-3; clone size: once; V gene: TRBV11-2; CDR3 length: 14; D gene: NA; CDR3 protein: CASSTQLPPDTQYF; CDR3 DNA: TGTGCCAGCAGCACCCAGCTCCCCCCCGATACGCAGTATTTT
J gene: TRBJ1-3; clone size: NA; V gene: TRBV5-8; CDR3 length: 15; D gene: NA; CDR3 protein: CASSLEGSSGNTIYF; CDR3 DNA: TGTGCCAGCAGCTTAGAGGGGTCGTCTGGAAACACCATATATTTT
J gene: TRBJ1-2; clone size: NA; V gene: TRBV5-6; CDR3 length: 14; D gene: NA; CDR3 protein: CASSLERTVSGYTF; CDR3 DNA: TGTGCCAGCAGCTTGGAGAGGACAGTAAGTGGCTACACCTTC
J gene: TRBJ1-2; clone size: NA; V gene: TRBV29-1; CDR3 length: 12; D gene: NA; CDR3 protein: CSVVGLTGGYTF; CDR3 DNA: TGCAGCGTTGTCGGTTTGACAGGCGGCTACACCTTC
J gene: TRBJ2-2; clone size: NA; V gene: TRBV5-1; CDR3 length: 13; D gene: NA; CDR3 protein: CASSWATPLELFF; CDR3 DNA: TGCGCCAGCAGCTGGGCTACACCGCTGGAGCTGTTTTTT
J gene: TRBJ1-1; clone size: NA; V gene: TRBV19; CDR3 length: 13; D gene: NA; CDR3 protein: CASSWGMNTEAFF; CDR3 DNA: TGTGCCAGTAGTTGGGGGATGAACACTGAAGCTTTCTTT
J gene: TRBJ1-3; clone size: NA; V gene: TRBV6-6; CDR3 length: 14; D gene: NA; CDR3 protein: CASSTSSSGNTIYF; CDR3 DNA: NA
J gene: TRBJ2-3; clone size: once; V gene: TRBV5-4; CDR3 length: 16; D gene: TRBD2; CDR3 protein: CASSQKLAGGTDTQYF; CDR3 DNA: TGTGCCAGCAGCCAAAAACTAGCGGGGGGCACAGATACGCAGTATTTT
J gene: TRBJ2-3; clone size: NA; V gene: TRBV5-1; CDR3 length: 14; D gene: NA; CDR3 protein: CASSFMKAADTQYF; CDR3 DNA: TGCGCCAGCAGCTTTATGAAGGCGGCAGATACGCAGTATTTT
J gene: TRBJ1-1; clone size: NA; V gene: TRBV4-3; CDR3 length: 14; D gene: NA; CDR3 protein: CASSQEGRNTEAFF; CDR3 DNA: TGCGCCAGCAGCCAAGAGGGGAGGAACACTGAAGCTTTCTTT
J gene: TRBJ1-2; clone size: NA; V gene: TRBV5-4; CDR3 length: 18; D gene: NA; CDR3 protein: CASSLGGGREGYGYGYTF; CDR3 DNA: TGTGCCAGCAGCCTTGGTGGGGGGAGGGAAGGCTACGGCTATGGCTACACCTTC